Below are 26 T cell receptor gamma chains sequenced from a single sample in a study of gammadelta T cells in human blood. TCRdb used CATT to re-call clones from the RT-PCR reads. The table has 700 to 950 gamma-chain clones, 7% to 9% seen once. Sequencing was performed on non-Vgamma9Vdelta2 gamma-delta T cells from infant blood. The receptors stem from a human donor.

The rearrangement joins TRGV2 to TRGJ1 or TRGJ2. The trim removed 0 bases at V and 7 bases at J, leaving 9 bases unmatched. CDR1 EGSNGY and CDR2 YDSYNSKV come from the germline V gene. CDR3 length equals 14 residues. CDR3: CATWDGPGFYKKLF. The DNA of the CDR3 is TGTGCCACCTGGGACGGGCCAGGGTTCTATAAGAAACTCTTT.

V usage is TRGV4 and J usage is TRGJ1 or TRGJ2. Germline CDR1 reads EGSTGY; CDR2 reads YDSYTSSV. V shed 5 bases, J shed 7 bases, and the junction held 8 bases outside the gene matches. The CDR3 spans 12 residues. The CDR3 loop reads CATWGAGYKKLF. The CDR3 DNA reads TGTGCCACCTGGGGCGCGGGGTATAAGAAACTCTTT.

This clone appeared a few times. A much larger clone differs by one base, so this may be a read error. The V segment is TRGV8, and no J call was made. The germline V gene encodes CDR1 VENAVY and CDR2 YDSYNSRV. The CDR3 has 13 amino acids. The CDR3, as DNA: TGTGCCACCTGGGATCGCTTTTATTATAAGAAACTCTTC. Its translation is CATWDRFYYKKLF.

This clone rates as medium-sized. Other DNA sequences in the sample encode the same CDR3. The rearrangement uses TRGV2 and TRGJ1 or TRGJ2. The V segment lost 0 bases and the J segment 6 bases; nucleotides outside the gene matches: 5. Germline-derived CDR1 and CDR2 are EGSNGY and YDSYNSKV. The CDR3 sequence is 13 residues long. This chain's CDR3 is CATWDGRGYKKLF. The CDR3 DNA reads as TGTGCCACCTGGGACGGGCGGGGTTATAAGAAACTCTTT.

As to this clone: A clone one base away is much larger, so this may be a read error. The chain has TRGV9 and TRGJ1 or TRGJ2. The CDR3 totals 11 residues. Trimming at V came to 4 bases and at J to 13 bases, leaving 10 bases not matched to a gene. Germline CDR1 is GITISATS and CDR2 is ISYDGTV (reference sequence). CDR3 bases: TGTGCCTTGTGGGAAGTGCCCTACAAACTCTTT. It is translated as CALWEVPYKLF.

By share, this clone counts as large. The V gene is TRGV8, the J gene TRGJ1 or TRGJ2. Trimming took 2 bases from V and 4 from J; bases not matched to a gene: 2. Germline V gene data show CDR1 as VENAVY and CDR2 as YDSYNSRV. This CDR3 spans 12 amino acids. The CDR3 sequence: CATWDNYYKKLF. The CDR3 DNA follows: TGTGCCACCTGGGATAACTATTATAAGAAACTCTTT.

This clone was counted only a few times. The junction and the germline gene differ at one end; a read error may be behind it. The chain combines TRGV4 with TRGJ1 or TRGJ2. This CDR3 region has 11 residues. The germline CDR1 and CDR2 sequences are EGSTGY and YDSYTSSV. In nucleotides, the CDR3 is TGTGCCACCTGGGATGTGCTAAGTTTGGTCTTT. It encodes CATWDVLSLVF.

This clone ranks as large. The chain links TRGV4 to TRGJ1 or TRGJ2. The V gene's germline CDR1 is EGSTGY and CDR2 YDSYTSSV. Trimming cost V 0 bases and J 12 bases; bases outside gene matches: 5. This CDR3 contains 11 residues. The CDR3 region has the DNA TGTGCCACCTGGGATGGGCGCGGGAAACTCTTT. Protein product: CATWDGRGKLF.

Details on this clone: It differs at one base from a far larger clone, so likely a read error. Distinct nucleotide sequences in the sample also encode this CDR3. The chain is built from TRGV2 and TRGJP2. Germline CDR1 reads EGSNGY; CDR2 reads YDSYNSKV. The CDR3 runs 13 residues. With V trimmed by 0 bases and J by 10 bases, 5 bases remained unmatched. DNA for the CDR3: TGTGCCACCTGGGACGGGCTTCGTTGGATCAAGACGTTT. Protein product: CATWDGLRWIKTF.

By its share, this clone is medium-sized. The chain joins TRGV8 to TRGJ1 or TRGJ2. The CDR3 is 11 residues long. Per germline, CDR1 VENAVY and CDR2 YDSYNSRV. The V and J ends lost 3 bases and 15 bases, in that order; junction bases with no gene match: 11. The CDR3 DNA follows: TGTGCCACCTGGGATTCCCTTTACTCACTCTTT. Translating it yields CATWDSLYSLF.

About this clone itself: A far larger clone is a single base away, which makes a read error likely. The J gene was recorded as TRGJP2; no V gene was called. This CDR3 spans 17 amino acids. The CDR3: CASWDIPQYSSDWIKTF. DNA of the CDR3: TGTGCCTCCTGGGATATCCCGCAATATAGTAGTGATTGGATCAAGACGTTT.

By share, this clone ranks as medium-sized (0.01 to 0.1%). The rearrangement joins TRGV5 to TRGJP2. J lost 0 bases, V lost 5 bases, and 3 bases had no gene match. Germline CDR1 and CDR2: VINAFY and YDVSNSKD. This CDR3 comprises 14 residues. The CDR3 DNA reads as TGTGCCACCTGGGTATATAGTAGTGATTGGATCAAGACGTTT. Encoded protein: CATWVYSSDWIKTF.

On this clone: Since a far larger clone is one base different, this is likely a read error. V usage is TRGV9 and J usage is TRGJ1 or TRGJ2. No J gene was available from TCRdb, and it was assigned here by a germline match of the DNA. The CDR3 runs to 14 residues. Germline V lookup: CDR1 GITISATS, CDR2 ISYDGTV (reference sequence). DNA for the CDR3: TGTGCCTTGTGGGAGGCCCTGAATTATTACAAGAAACTCTTT. As protein: CALWEALNYYKKLF.

The chain is built from TRGV4 and TRGJ1 or TRGJ2. Unmatched junction bases numbered 16, after V lost 5 bases and J lost 6 bases. This CDR3 is built from 15 residues. Germline loops: CDR1 EGSTGY, CDR2 YDSYTSSV. DNA for the CDR3: TGTGCCACCTGGGCCATAATACCCCAGGGTTATAAGAAACTCTTT. Protein product: CATWAIIPQGYKKLF.

This clone came up a few times. Possible read error: a much larger clone is one base away. The chain joins TRGV4 to TRGJ1 or TRGJ2. Germline values: CDR1 EGSTGY, CDR2 YDSYTSSV. This CDR3 is built from 12 residues. CDR3 amino acids: CAAWDGPYKKLF. The CDR3, as DNA: TGTGCCGCCTGGGATGGTCCCTATAAGAAACTCTTT.

The table lists this clone with a few counts. One base away lies a much larger clone, so this may be a sequencing read error. In the same sample, other DNA sequences code for this CDR3. This sequence joins TRGV4 and TRGJP2. CDR1 and CDR2 (germline): EGSTGY, YDSYTSSV. The length of the CDR3 is 13 residues. CDR3 loop: CATWDGSDWIKTF. For the CDR3, the DNA is TGTGCCACATGGGATGGAAGTGATTGGATCAAGACGTTT.

This clone has just a few counts. This likely reflects a read error, since a far larger clone is one base away. V usage is TRGV10 and J usage is TRGJ1 or TRGJ2. TRGV10 is assigned to the ORF class and has an uncertain function. The CDR3 consists of 13 residues. The CDR3 is CAAWDYMGYKNLF. In nucleotides, the CDR3 is TGTGCTGCGTGGGATTATATGGGGTATAAGAACCTCTTT.

This clone is classed as large (0.1 to 1%). The rearrangement joins TRGV3 to TRGJ1 or TRGJ2. The CDR3 runs 11 residues. Germline CDR1 is VTNTFY and CDR2 is YDVSTARD (reference sequence). Germline trimming cut 9 bases from V and 7 bases from J; bases unmatched to any gene: 9. This CDR3 is CATPPGYKKLF. DNA of the CDR3: TGTGCCACCCCCCCGGGATATAAGAAACTCTTT.

In its sample, this clone is medium-sized. The V call is TRGV4, the J call TRGJ1 or TRGJ2. The CDR3 runs 12 residues. After removal of 2 bases from V and 6 bases from J, the junction contained 4 bases not matched to a gene. Germline-derived CDR1 and CDR2 are EGSTGY and YDSYTSSV. The chain's CDR3 is CATWDALYKKLF. As DNA, the CDR3 is TGTGCCACCTGGGATGCTCTTTATAAGAAACTCTTT.

This clone ranks as large (0.1 to 1%). The rearrangement links TRGV4 to TRGJ1 or TRGJ2. The V gene end was trimmed by 2 bases and the J gene end by 7 bases; junction bases not matched to a gene: 5. The CDR3 extends over 12 amino acids. Germline CDR1 is EGSTGY and CDR2 is YDSYTSSV. Here the CDR3 reads CATWDEGYKKLF. CDR3 sequence (DNA): TGTGCCACCTGGGATGAGGGGTATAAGAAACTCTTT.

By its share, this clone is large. The V and J genes are TRGV4 and TRGJ1 or TRGJ2. Per the germline V gene, CDR1 is EGSTGY and CDR2 is YDSYTSSV. This CDR3 is built from 12 residues. Unmatched junction bases numbered 1, after V lost 5 bases and J lost 0 bases. The CDR3 region is CATWANYYKKLF. The CDR3 DNA reads as TGTGCCACCTGGGCGAATTATTATAAGAAACTCTTT.

On this clone itself: A far larger clone is only one base removed, so a read error is likely. V usage is TRGV4 and J usage is TRGJ1 or TRGJ2. TCRdb offers no J gene call, so here the DNA was matched to germline to obtain one. This CDR3 contains 11 residues. The trim removed 0 bases at V and 12 bases at J, leaving 5 bases unmatched. Per the germline V gene, CDR1 is EGSTGY and CDR2 is YDSYTSSV. Written as DNA, the CDR3 is TGTGCCACCTGGGATGGGCGAGGGAAACTCTTT. Translation: CATWDGRGKLF.

Details on this clone: Its ends do not fully match the called genes, so a read error is possible. J is TRGJ1 or TRGJ2 and V is TRGV4. This CDR3 is 14 amino acids long. Germline CDR1 reads EGSTGY; CDR2 reads YDSYTSSV. CDR3 in amino acids: CATWDGPLAYKKLF. The CDR3 DNA sequence: TGCGCCACCTGGGATGGGCCATTGGCTTATAAGAAACTCTTT.

By frequency in the sample, this clone is medium-sized. The chain joins TRGV2 to TRGJ1 or TRGJ2. V lost 2 bases and J lost 0; bases outside the gene matches: 10. There are 16 residues in the CDR3. Germline V gene sequence: CDR1 EGSNGY, CDR2 YDSYNSKV. CDR3 protein: CATWDVTSRNYYKKLF. CDR3 bases: TGTGCCACCTGGGACGTCACCTCTAGGAATTATTATAAGAAACTCTTT.

In this sample, this clone is large (0.1 to 1%). Its ends do not fully match the called genes, so a read error is possible. The chain has TRGV3 and TRGJ1 or TRGJ2. The CDR3 is 9 residues long. CDR1 is VTNTFY and CDR2 is YDVSTARD in the germline V gene (reference sequence). CDR3 DNA: TGTGCCACCTGGGACACGCAGTTCTTT. Amino acids: CATWDTQFF.

This clone is judged large. The V and J genes are TRGV10 and TRGJ1 or TRGJ2. TRGV10 is reported as an ORF; its role is uncertain. This CDR3 has 14 amino acids. J gave up 1 base and V 8 bases, and 9 bases lay outside the gene matches. The CDR3 DNA follows: TGTGCTGCGTGGGATTATTCTAATTATTATAAGAAACTCTTT. This encodes CAAWDYSNYYKKLF.